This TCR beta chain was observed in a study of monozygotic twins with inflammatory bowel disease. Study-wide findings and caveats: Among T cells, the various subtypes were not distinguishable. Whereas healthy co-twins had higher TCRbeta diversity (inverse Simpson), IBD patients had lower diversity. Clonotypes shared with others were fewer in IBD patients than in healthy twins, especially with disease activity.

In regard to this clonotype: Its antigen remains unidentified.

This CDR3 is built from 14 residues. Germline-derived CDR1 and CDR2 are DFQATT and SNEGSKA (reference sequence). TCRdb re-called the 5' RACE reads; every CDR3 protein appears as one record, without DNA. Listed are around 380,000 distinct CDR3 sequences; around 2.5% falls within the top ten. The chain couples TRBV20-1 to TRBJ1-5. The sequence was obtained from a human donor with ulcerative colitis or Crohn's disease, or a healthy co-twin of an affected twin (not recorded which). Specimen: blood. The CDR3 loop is CSAREGHSNQPQHF.